Listed here is a single T cell receptor (beta chain). The assay was immunoSEQ multiplex PCR, and TCRdb's table has in-frame clones only and misses some. Of 180,000 or so clones detected, roughly 95% appear once; the ten largest clones hold approximately 4%. V dropped 2 bases and J dropped 8 bases, with 16 bases sitting between them. This CDR3 comprises 14 residues. Germline V CDR1 and CDR2: SGDLS, YYNGEE. These data belong to a study of control samples from healthy donors and cancer patients. The chain carries TRBV9 and TRBJ1-2, with no clear D. Sequenced input: blood. The TCR sequence derives from a woman in her sixties in good health. In DNA form, the CDR3 reads TGTGCCAGCAGCGTCGAACACGGGTTGAGGGGCTACACCTTC. Its translation: CASSVEHGLRGYTF. Based on the CDR3 plus reference TRBV9 and TRBJ1-2, the full variable domain is DSGVTQTPKHLITATGQRVTLRCSPRSGDLSVYWYQQSLDQGLQFLIQYYNGEERAKGNILERFSAQQFPDLHSELNLSSLELGDSALYFCASSVEHGLRGYTFGSGTRLTVV.